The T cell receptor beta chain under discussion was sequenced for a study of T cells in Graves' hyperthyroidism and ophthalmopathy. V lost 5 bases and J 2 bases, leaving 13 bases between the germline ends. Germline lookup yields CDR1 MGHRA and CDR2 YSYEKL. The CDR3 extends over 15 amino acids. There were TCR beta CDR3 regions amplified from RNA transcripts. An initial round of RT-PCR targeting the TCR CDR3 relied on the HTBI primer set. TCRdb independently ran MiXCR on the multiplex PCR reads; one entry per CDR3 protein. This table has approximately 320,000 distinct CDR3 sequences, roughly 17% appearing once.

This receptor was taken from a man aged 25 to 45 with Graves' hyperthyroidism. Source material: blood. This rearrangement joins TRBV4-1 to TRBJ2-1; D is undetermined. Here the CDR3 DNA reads TGCGCCAGCAGCACTGACCGGCGGACCTACAATGAGCAGTTCTTC. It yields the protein CASSTDRRTYNEQFF.